These 24 T cell receptor beta chains were sequenced from one sample in a study of T cells in women clearing cervical HPV infection. Sequencing used immunoSEQ multiplex PCR; TCRdb keeps in-frame clones, though not all of them. The sample includes approximately 35,000 clones. Sequencing used blood buffy coat. Every receptor here comes from a woman aged 18 to 69 with a cervical HPV16 infection that either progressed to CIN3+ or cleared (not recorded which).

Details on this clone: The read gets to within 3 residues of the CDR3 end, and the germline J gene fills in the rest. This chain links TRBV20-1 with TRBJ2-2; 9 bases are a match to TRBD2. From germline, CDR1 is DFQATT and CDR2 SNEGSKA (reference sequence). The CDR3 spans 16 residues. V dropped 5 bases and J dropped 1; count of bases not matched to a gene: 8. The sequenced CDR3 bases are TGCAGTGCTTGGCTCCTTAGCGGGGGGAACACCGGGGAG. Its translation: CSAWLLSGGNTGE. The whole CDR3 region reads CSAWLLSGGNTGELFF.

A word on this clone: The CDR3 end is not reached by the read, which stops 3 residues before it; the germline J gene fills it in. This chain uses TRBV6-2 or TRBV6-3 with TRBJ2-7, with TRBD2 matching over 9 bases. Unmatched junction bases numbered 5, after V lost 4 bases and J lost 4 bases. This CDR3 has 14 residues. CDR1 and CDR2 (germline): MNHEY, SVGEGT. The CDR3 region is CASSSASGEYEQYF. The covered CDR3 bases are TGTGCCAGCAGTTCGGCTAGCGGGGAATACGAG.

About this clone: The read ends 3 residues shy of where the CDR3 ends; the end is completed using the germline J gene. The gene calls are TRBV20-1 and TRBJ1-5; a weak D match, TRBD1 (5 bases). V was pared by 1 base and J by 4 bases, with 8 bases between. CDR1 is DFQATT, CDR2 SNEGSKA, per germline (reference sequence). This CDR3 is built from 13 residues. The DNA read from the CDR3 is TGCAGTGCTAGAGGAGGGGTGAATCAGCCC. This translates into CSARGGVNQP. The whole CDR3 sequence reads CSARGGVNQPQHF.

The sequenced CDR3 bases are TGCAGTGCTCCAACTAGCGGGGGGGACTACAATGAG. This translates into CSAPTSGGDYNE. The complete CDR3 sequence is CSAPTSGGDYNEQFF. The rearrangement links TRBV20-1 to TRBJ2-1; 13 nucleotides align to TRBD2. The DNA ends 3 residues before the CDR3 does, and the rest of the CDR3 is filled in from the germline J gene. The CDR3 is 15 amino acids. CDR1 and CDR2 (germline): DFQATT, SNEGSKA (reference sequence). J lost 3 bases, V lost 5 bases, and 4 bases had no gene match.

About this clone itself: The CDR3 end lies 3 residues beyond the end of the read and is filled in from the germline J gene. The V call is TRBV5-1, the J call TRBJ2-5; D remains ambiguous. Germline assignment: CDR1 SGHRS and CDR2 YFSETQ. This CDR3 spans 13 amino acids. This CDR3 is CASSLSSTDTQYF. The CDR3 DNA, read in part, is TGCGCCAGCAGCTTGAGTTCCACAGATACC.

In regard to this clone: Coverage ceases 3 residues before the CDR3 finishes, and the germline J gene fills in the end. V gene TRBV6-1 combines with J gene TRBJ1-2, with D unresolved. The CDR3 totals 13 residues. The V gene lost 3 bases and the J gene lost 0 bases, with 5 bases spanning the gap. Per the germline V gene, CDR1 is MNHNS and CDR2 is SASEGT. The sequenced part of the CDR3 DNA is TGTGCCAGCAGTGAGTCAGCTAACTATGGC. Translating it yields CASSESANYG. The CDR3 in full is CASSESANYGYTF.

Points on this clone: The read finishes 3 residues shy of the CDR3 end, and the germline J gene is used to complete it. The rearrangement uses TRBV30 and TRBJ2-5, with 7 nucleotides matching TRBD1. The germline V gene encodes CDR1 GTSNPN and CDR2 SVGIG (reference sequence). The CDR3 extends over 15 amino acids. Losses at the gene ends were 5 bases for V and 4 bases for J; bases not matched to a gene: 13. This chain's CDR3 is CAWHYRGLEGETQYF. The CDR3 bases that were read are TGTGCCTGGCACTACAGGGGCCTAGAGGGAGAGACC.

A note on this clone: The read terminates 3 residues ahead of where the CDR3 ends, so the germline J gene completes it. The genes are TRBV18 and TRBJ1-6; 7 bases line up with TRBD1. Per the germline V gene, CDR1 is KGHSH and CDR2 is LQKENI. V lost 5 bases and J lost 8; bases outside the gene matches: 6. There are 14 residues in the CDR3. The covered CDR3 bases are TGTGCCAGCTCAGCTAGACAGGGCGATTCACCC. Translating it yields CASSARQGDSP. The whole CDR3 region reads CASSARQGDSPLHF.

Concerning this clone: The CDR3 end lies 3 residues beyond the end of the read and is filled in from the germline J gene. The rearrangement uses TRBV5-4 and TRBJ2-3, with a weak D call TRBD2 (6 bases). Germline V gene lookup returns CDR1 SGHNT and CDR2 YYREEE (reference sequence). The CDR3 consists of 14 residues. Trimming took 3 bases from V and 1 from J, leaving 9 bases between them. CDR3 bases read: TGTGCCAGCAGCTCTTCGGGGGGCACAGATACG. Its protein product is CASSSSGGTDT. The complete CDR3 reads CASSSSGGTDTQYF.

Turning to this clone: A junction end diverges from the germline sequence, so it may reflect a read error. The read terminates 3 residues ahead of where the CDR3 ends, so the germline J gene completes it. This sample includes further DNA sequences coding for the same CDR3. The chain is built from TRBV2 and TRBJ1-1; D remains ambiguous. This CDR3 comprises 12 residues. The germline CDR1 and CDR2 sequences are SNHLY and FYNNEI. The CDR3 loop reads CASRRVNTEAFF. The covered CDR3 bases are TGTGCTAGCAGGAGGGTAAACACTGAA. The variable domain in full, completed from reference TRBV2 and TRBJ1-1, reads EPEVTQTPSHQVTQMGQEVILRCVPISNHLYFYWYRQILGQKVEFLVSFYNNEISEKSEIFDDQFSVERPDGSNFTLKIRSTKLEDSAMYFCASRRVNTEAFFGQGTRLTVV.

Regarding this clone: The CDR3 is cut off 3 residues early in the read; its end comes from the germline J gene. This chain joins TRBV5-1 and TRBJ2-5; 10 nucleotides match TRBD2. J was trimmed by 2 bases and V by 5 bases; bases with no gene match: 6. The germline CDR1 and CDR2 sequences are SGHRS and YFSETQ. This CDR3 is 15 amino acids long. CDR3 loop: CASSLASGGQETQYF. The CDR3 bases that were read are TGCGCCAGCAGTCTGGCTAGCGGGGGTCAAGAGACC. Full variable domain (missing parts from reference TRBV5-1 and TRBJ2-5): KAGVTQTPRYLIKTRGQQVTLSCSPISGHRSVSWYQQTPGQGLQFLFEYFSETQRNKGNFPGRFSGRQFSNSRSEMNVSTLELGDSALYLCASSLASGGQETQYFGPGTRLLVL.

Note on this clone: The read halts 3 residues ahead of the CDR3 end, with the missing end drawn from the germline J gene. This sequence joins TRBV10-3 and TRBJ1-2; no clear D. The CDR3 has 13 residues. The germline CDR1 and CDR2 sequences are ENHRY and SYGVKD. Trimming took off 7 bases at V and 3 bases at J, with 12 bases between the two ends. CDR3 residues: CAITLDKDYGYTF. Incomplete CDR3 DNA: TGTGCCATCACTTTAGACAAGGACTATGGC.

Worth noting for this clone: The CDR3 end is not reached by the read, which stops 3 residues before it; the germline J gene fills it in. The chain couples TRBV2 to TRBJ1-5, with D unresolved. The CDR3 is made up of 14 amino acids. V lost 4 bases, J lost 2 bases, and 9 bases lay in between. In germline, CDR1 is SNHLY, CDR2 FYNNEI. This chain's CDR3 is CASSGVVGNQPQHF. The CDR3 bases that were read are TGTGCCAGCAGTGGAGTCGTAGGCAATCAGCCC.

The chain's CDR3 is CASSLSGGGSYEQYF. CDR3 DNA (partial): TGTGCCAGCAGTCTGAGCGGGGGGGGCTCCTACGAG. The chain links TRBV7-2 to TRBJ2-7, with TRBD2 matching over 10 bases. The read terminates 3 residues before the CDR3 end, so the remaining end is supplied by the germline J gene. Germline lookup yields CDR1 SGHTA and CDR2 FQGNSA. This CDR3 is 15 amino acids long. V trimming: 6 bases; J trimming: 0 bases; junction bases outside the gene matches: 5.

Details on this clone: Read data end 3 residues before the CDR3 end; the end is taken from the germline J gene. The chain recombines TRBV5-1 with TRBJ1-6; TRBD1 aligns across 7 bases. With 4 bases clipped from V and 9 bases from J, the junction kept 10 bases outside the gene matches. Germline CDR1 is SGHRS and CDR2 is YFSETQ. This CDR3 is built from 15 residues. The CDR3 region is CASSLAGTERSPLHF. The sequenced part of the CDR3 DNA is TGCGCCAGCAGCCTGGCCGGGACAGAGCGTTCACCC.

In regard to this clone: The junction shows a germline mismatch at one end, possibly a read error. Here the CDR3 reads CASSQGQGSQETQYF. The part of the CDR3 DNA that was read is TGTGCTAGCAGCCAAGGACAGGGTTCCCAAGAGACG. The chain combines TRBV7-7 with TRBJ2-3, with TRBD1 matching 8 bases. The read comes to an end 3 residues before the CDR3 does, leaving the germline J gene to fill in the end. Per the germline V gene, CDR1 is SSHAT and CDR2 is FNYEAQ (reference sequence). There are 15 residues in the CDR3. Based on the CDR3 plus reference TRBV7-7 and TRBJ2-3, the full variable domain is GAGVSQSPRYKVTKRGQDVTLRCDPISSHATLYWYQQALGQGPEFLTYFNYEAQPDKSGLPSDRFSAERPEGSISTLTIQRTEQRDSAMYRCASSQGQGSQETQYFGPGTRLTVL.

CDR3 in amino acids: CASSFTDRGSNYGYTF. Partial CDR3 DNA: TGCGCCAGCAGCTTTACCGACAGGGGATCTAACTATGGC. The gene calls are TRBV5-1 and TRBJ1-2; 8 bases match TRBD1. The read halts 3 residues ahead of the CDR3 end, with the missing end drawn from the germline J gene. In germline, CDR1 is SGHRS, CDR2 YFSETQ. The CDR3 extends over 16 amino acids. V shed 2 bases and J 0 bases; nucleotides not matched to a gene: 6.

As regards this clone: The CDR3 end is not reached by the read, which stops 3 residues before it; the germline J gene fills it in. The chain recombines TRBV7-2 with TRBJ1-2; 8 bases map to TRBD1. CDR1 and CDR2 from the germline V gene are SGHTA and FQGNSA. The CDR3 extends over 15 amino acids. The junction had 8 bases not matched to a gene; V was cut back by 4 bases and J by 4 bases. The CDR3 sequence is CASSSPLTGGYGYTF. The part of the CDR3 DNA that was read is TGTGCCAGCAGCTCACCCCTTACAGGGGGCTATGGC.

As to this clone: The CDR3 end lies 3 residues beyond the end of the read and is filled in from the germline J gene. The chain has TRBV18 and TRBJ2-1, with a weak D call TRBD2 (6 bases). CDR3 length equals 14 residues. Per the germline V gene, CDR1 is KGHSH and CDR2 is LQKENI. The germline V and J ends were trimmed by 0 bases and 8 bases, with 11 bases remaining between them. The part of the CDR3 DNA that was read is TGTGCCAGCTCACCACCAAGTAAGCGGGATGAG. This translates into CASSPPSKRDE. From start to end, the CDR3 is CASSPPSKRDEQFF.

Concerning this clone: Sequencing ends 3 residues short of the CDR3 end; the germline J gene provides the rest. The genes are TRBV30 and TRBJ2-2; D gene ambiguous. From germline, CDR1 is GTSNPN and CDR2 SVGIG (reference sequence). CDR3 length: 12 amino acids. The CDR3 is CAWNLGNEKLFF. The DNA read from the CDR3 is TGTGCCTGGAACCTCGGTAATGAAAAG.

For this clone: The CDR3 is cut off 3 residues early in the read; its end comes from the germline J gene. V is TRBV19 and J is TRBJ2-5; 8 bases are shared with TRBD2. CDR1 LNHDA and CDR2 SQIVND come from the germline V gene (reference sequence). J lost 5 bases, V lost 3 bases, and 8 bases had no gene match. CDR3 length equals 15 residues. Here the CDR3 reads CASSIFSGVKETQYF. Incomplete CDR3 DNA: TGTGCCAGTAGTATCTTTAGCGGGGTCAAGGAGACC. Combining the CDR3 with reference TRBV19 and TRBJ2-5 gives the whole variable domain DGGITQSPKYLFRKEGQNVTLSCEQNLNHDAMYWYRQDPGQGLRLIYYSQIVNDFQKGDIAEGYSVSREKKESFPLTVTSAQKNPTAFYLCASSIFSGVKETQYFGPGTRLLVL.

Turning to this clone: The sequence runs out 3 residues before the end of the CDR3; the remainder is reconstructed from the germline J gene. The chain links TRBV6-1 to TRBJ2-7; D may be TRBD2 (6 bases). Germline V CDR1 and CDR2: MNHNS, SASEGT. The CDR3 is made up of 16 amino acids. Trimming removed 0 bases at V and 1 base at J, with 13 bases between. CDR3 sequence reads: CASSEAPVAESYEQYF. The DNA read from the CDR3 is TGTGCCAGCAGTGAAGCGCCAGTAGCGGAGTCCTACGAG.

A remark on this clone: The read terminates 3 residues ahead of where the CDR3 ends, so the germline J gene completes it. The rearrangement links TRBV18 to TRBJ1-4, with D perhaps TRBD1 (6 bases). The CDR3 loop spans 17 amino acids. The germline V gene encodes CDR1 KGHSH and CDR2 LQKENI. The CDR3 sequence is CASSPPAGGAGANVLFF. The CDR3 DNA, read in part, is TGTGCCAGCTCCCCCCCCGCGGGGGGCGCTGGGGCCAACGTA.

Turning to this clone: The read comes to an end 3 residues before the CDR3 does, leaving the germline J gene to fill in the end. This chain joins TRBV27 and TRBJ2-7; TRBD2 aligns across 15 bases. The CDR3 is 16 amino acids. V gave up 6 bases and J gave up 6 bases; unmatched junction bases: 9. Germline V gives CDR1 MNHEY, CDR2 SMNVEV (reference sequence). The CDR3 DNA, read in part, is TGTGCCAGCAGAACCCCGGGACTAGCGGGGGGAATCGAG. Protein sequence: CASRTPGLAGGIE. The entire CDR3 sequence reads CASRTPGLAGGIEQYF.